This paragraph covers one TCR beta chain sequence. Its specificity is not known. The data are from a study of T cell repertoires in cytomegalovirus infection. Study-wide points: CMV-specific TCR beta clonotypes restricted by HLA-C were the ones dominating the ex vivo response.

This CDR3 comprises 14 residues. V gave up 7 bases and J gave up 6 bases, with 15 bases separating them. CDR1 is SGHTA and CDR2 is FQGNSA in the germline V gene. TCRdb fed the reads into MiXCR, producing one record per CDR3 protein. This table has 450,000 to 650,000 distinct CDR3 sequences, about 26% appearing once. V is TRBV7-2 and J is TRBJ2-2; D possibly matches TRBD1 or TRBD2 (5 bases each). Sample: PBMCs. The receptor was isolated from a human donor in good health (CMV status not recorded). Some clones in this sample may be carry-over from other donors' samples. The CDR3 DNA reads as TGTGCCAGCATTGGGGACCCCGGGCCCGGGGAGCTGTTTTTT. Protein sequence: CASIGDPGPGELFF. Full variable domain (rest looked up from reference TRBV7-2 and TRBJ2-2): GAGVSQSPSNKVTEKGKDVELRCDPISGHTALYWYRQSLGQGLEFLIYFQGNSAPDKSGLPSDRFSAERTGGSVSTLTIQRTQQEDSAVYLCASIGDPGPGELFFGEGSRLTVL.